Presented here are 24 T cell receptor beta chains from one specimen sequenced in a study of T cell responses to AZD1222 COVID-19 vaccine. Generated by immunoSEQ multiplex PCR, the TCRdb table keeps only in-frame clones and is missing some. The sample holds about 120,000 clones, around 88% seen once. The sample was peripheral blood, taken on day 0 of AZD1222 vaccination. Receptors were obtained from an adult in good health.

V and J are TRBV5-1 and TRBJ1-1; no clear D gene. This CDR3 has 14 amino acids. CDR1 is SGHRS, CDR2 YFSETQ, per germline. V lost 0 bases to trimming and J lost 2 bases, with 8 bases between them. In nucleotides, the CDR3 is TGCGCCAGCAGCTTGGTACGCGGAAACACTGAAGCTTTCTTT. It yields the protein CASSLVRGNTEAFF.

This CDR3 reads CASSPRQGRSRGNTIYF. The CDR3 coding sequence is TGTGCCAGCTCACCGAGACAGGGCAGGAGTCGAGGAAACACCATATATTTT. The chain uses TRBV18 and TRBJ1-3; 7 bases fit TRBD1. The length of the CDR3 is 17 residues. CDR1 KGHSH and CDR2 LQKENI come from the germline V gene. V was clipped by 3 bases and J by 4 bases; unmatched bases: 12.

The J gene is TRBJ2-2, the V gene TRBV10-3; TRBD1 is a possible D gene (6 bases). The CDR3 contains 14 residues. The germline V gene has CDR1 ENHRY and CDR2 SYGVKD. The ends were cut back, 5 bases at V and 7 bases at J, with 14 bases in the middle. CDR3 bases: TGTGCCATCAGTCCCGGGACAAGGGACGGGGAGCTGTTTTTT. Its translation is CAISPGTRDGELFF.

V usage is TRBV10-2 and J usage is TRBJ1-5; 12 positions agree with TRBD1. Germline CDR1 reads WSHSY; CDR2 reads SAAADI. This CDR3 contains 16 residues. With 3 bases clipped from V and 6 bases from J, the junction kept 6 bases outside the gene matches. CDR3 nucleotides: TGCGCCAGCAGTGACCGGGGACAGGGGGCGGGTCAGCCCCAGCATTTT. This gives the protein CASSDRGQGAGQPQHF.

The chain links TRBV28 to TRBJ1-4, with 7 bases aligning to TRBD1. Germline lookup yields CDR1 MDHEN and CDR2 SYDVKM. The V and J ends lost 2 bases and 4 bases, in that order; junction bases with no gene match: 4. This CDR3 is 15 amino acids long. This CDR3 is CASSLPGGSNEKLFF. In DNA form, the CDR3 reads TGTGCCAGCAGTTTACCAGGGGGGAGTAATGAAAAACTGTTTTTT. The full variable domain, completed using reference TRBV28 and TRBJ1-4, is DVKVTQSSRYLVKRTGEKVFLECVQDMDHENMFWYRQDPGLGLRLIYFSYDVKMKEKGDIPEGYSVSREKKERFSLILESASTNQTSMYLCASSLPGGSNEKLFFGSGTQLSVL.

The chain joins TRBV6-5 to TRBJ2-2, with D tentatively TRBD1 or TRBD2 (6 bases each). The V and J ends lost 6 bases and 7 bases respectively, with 12 bases between them. This CDR3 has 13 amino acids. Germline lookup yields CDR1 MNHEY and CDR2 SVGAGI. Written as DNA, the CDR3 is TGTGCCAGCAGGGCACAGGGAGGCGGGGAGCTGTTTTTT. Translating gives CASRAQGGGELFF.

The J gene is TRBJ2-5, the V gene TRBV2; the match to TRBD1 covers 8 bases. Germline V gene sequence: CDR1 SNHLY, CDR2 FYNNEI. The CDR3 contains 13 residues. Losses at the gene ends were 5 bases for V and 5 bases for J; bases not matched to a gene: 4. The CDR3 DNA follows: TGTGCCAGCAGTCCGGACAGGGCGGAGACCCAGTACTTC. Protein sequence: CASSPDRAETQYF. Based on the CDR3 plus reference TRBV2 and TRBJ2-5, the full variable domain is EPEVTQTPSHQVTQMGQEVILRCVPISNHLYFYWYRQILGQKVEFLVSFYNNEISEKSEIFDDQFSVERPDGSNFTLKIRSTKLEDSAMYFCASSPDRAETQYFGPGTRLLVL.

The chain joins TRBV5-4 to TRBJ1-4; D is unresolved. Trimming stripped 0 bases from V and 8 bases from J, with 5 bases between. This CDR3 is built from 12 residues. CDR1 SGHNT and CDR2 YYREEE come from the germline V gene (reference sequence). The CDR3 DNA sequence: TGTGCCAGCAGCTTGGATAGAGAAAAACTGTTTTTT. Encoded protein: CASSLDREKLFF.

This chain links TRBV4-1 with TRBJ1-5, with D possibly matching TRBD1 (5 bases). Germline V gene sequence: CDR1 MGHRA, CDR2 YSYEKL. This CDR3 is 16 amino acids long. Trimming left V 2 bases short and J 4 bases short, with 15 bases between. CDR3 loop: CASSQQAGFRNQPQHF. In nucleotides, the CDR3 is TGCGCCAGCAGCCAACAAGCAGGGTTTAGGAATCAGCCCCAGCATTTT.

V gene TRBV2 combines with J gene TRBJ2-1; TRBD1 might be the D (8 bases). The V and J ends lost 5 bases and 7 bases respectively, with 12 bases between them. Germline V gene sequence: CDR1 SNHLY, CDR2 FYNNEI. This CDR3 contains 13 residues. The CDR3 is CASSPQGGNEQFF. DNA of the CDR3: TGTGCCAGCAGTCCACAGGGGGGGAATGAGCAGTTCTTC.

The chain recombines TRBV29-1 with TRBJ1-1, with a possible D match to TRBD1 (5 bases). Deletions cut 6 bases from V and 5 bases from J, with 16 bases between. The CDR3 sequence is 13 residues long. The germline V gene encodes CDR1 SQVTM and CDR2 ANQGSEA. The CDR3 protein is CSVEKTAGTEAFF. The CDR3 region has the DNA TGCAGCGTGGAGAAGACAGCGGGGACTGAAGCTTTCTTT.

This rearrangement joins TRBV4-3 to TRBJ1-4; D gene ambiguous. From germline, CDR1 is LGHNA and CDR2 YSLEER. There are 13 residues in the CDR3. The germline V and J ends were trimmed by 4 bases and 11 bases, with 14 bases remaining between them. The CDR3, as DNA: TGCGCCAGCAGCCCCTCCCGGGAGTACAAACTGTTTTTT. Translation gives CASSPSREYKLFF.

This clone was recorded at least ten times. The chain employs TRBV19 and TRBJ1-1; D unclear. Germline V gene lookup returns CDR1 LNHDA and CDR2 SQIVND (reference sequence). Trimming cost V 9 bases and J 1 base, with 21 bases left between them. The CDR3 is 16 residues long. CDR3 in amino acids: CASQSSSSGANTEAFF. The CDR3 DNA is TGTGCCAGCCAATCGTCCTCTTCTGGTGCGAACACTGAAGCTTTCTTT.

This clone was observed a handful of times. The chain uses TRBV19 and TRBJ2-3, with D unclear. Per germline, CDR1 LNHDA and CDR2 SQIVND (reference sequence). This CDR3 has 12 amino acids. V lost 0 bases and J lost 7, with 5 bases in between. CDR3 DNA sequence: TGTGCCAGTAGTATAGATTTGAATACGCAGTATTTT. Protein product: CASSIDLNTQYF.

The J gene is TRBJ2-5, the V gene TRBV5-4; D possibly corresponds to TRBD2 (5 bases). V gave up 4 bases and J gave up 2 bases, with 18 bases separating them. The CDR3 consists of 16 residues. Germline assignment: CDR1 SGHNT and CDR2 YYREEE (reference sequence). This CDR3 is CASSPVAGMMQETQYF. CDR3 in DNA: TGTGCCAGCAGCCCCGTGGCGGGTATGATGCAAGAGACCCAGTACTTC.

CDR3 region: CASSFRSNTEAFF. CDR3 in DNA: TGCGCCAGTTCCTTTCGGTCGAACACTGAAGCTTTCTTT. V gene TRBV10-2 combines with J gene TRBJ1-1; D is uncertain. The germline V gene encodes CDR1 WSHSY and CDR2 SAAADI. V was trimmed by 9 bases and J by 1 base, leaving 12 bases between them. The CDR3 covers 13 residues.

J is TRBJ2-6 and V is TRBV7-3; D possibly corresponds to TRBD1 (6 bases). The CDR3 extends over 17 amino acids. The germline gives CDR1 SGHTA, CDR2 FQGTGA. V lost 4 bases and J 0 bases, leaving 13 bases between the germline ends. The CDR3 nucleotides read TGTGCCAGCAGCTCCACGGGACAAAGCTCTGGGGCCAACGTCCTGACTTTC. Residues: CASSSTGQSSGANVLTF. The full variable domain, its missing parts supplied by reference TRBV7-3 and TRBJ2-6, is GAGVSQTPSNKVTEKGKYVELRCDPISGHTALYWYRQSLGQGPEFLIYFQGTGAADDSGLPNDRFFAVRPEGSVSTLKIQRTERGDSAVYLCASSSTGQSSGANVLTFGAGSRLTVL.

The chain has TRBV18 and TRBJ2-2; the D is unclear. CDR1 is KGHSH, CDR2 LQKENI, per germline. This CDR3 contains 13 residues. The germline V and J ends were trimmed by 3 bases and 6 bases, with 8 bases remaining between them. CDR3 nucleotide sequence: TGTGCCAGCTCACCTCAGGATTCCGGGGAGCTGTTTTTT. It yields the protein CASSPQDSGELFF.

The V call is TRBV6-5, the J call TRBJ1-2, with D unresolved. The V and J ends lost 5 bases and 3 bases respectively, with 10 bases between them. Germline CDR1 reads MNHEY; CDR2 reads SVGAGI. The length of the CDR3 is 13 residues. The CDR3 nucleotides are TGTGCCAGCAGTACGAGTCGGGACTATGGCTACACCTTC. This encodes CASSTSRDYGYTF.

The rearrangement links TRBV6-5 to TRBJ1-1; a weak D match, TRBD1 (6 bases). The germline V gene encodes CDR1 MNHEY and CDR2 SVGAGI. V was cut by 2 bases and J by 5 bases, with 12 bases left in between. The CDR3 has 14 amino acids. For the CDR3, the DNA is TGTGCCAGCAGTTACGGCAGGGGTGGAACTGAAGCTTTCTTT. Residues: CASSYGRGGTEAFF.

The chain links TRBV5-8 to TRBJ1-1, with 10 positions matching TRBD1. Germline assignment: CDR1 SGHTS and CDR2 YDEGEE. The CDR3 is 14 amino acids. With 7 bases clipped from V and 4 bases from J, the junction kept 7 bases outside the gene matches. In DNA, the CDR3 is TGTGCCAGCTTCATGACAGGGGGCGGCACTGAAGCTTTCTTT. Translation gives CASFMTGGGTEAFF.

This clone was observed a few times. The rearrangement uses TRBV19 and TRBJ1-5; 7 bases fit TRBD1. CDR1 LNHDA and CDR2 SQIVND come from the germline V gene (reference sequence). The CDR3 length is 17 residues. Germline trimming cut 6 bases from V and 0 bases from J; bases unmatched to any gene: 11. The CDR3 loop is CASRSTGGGHSNQPQHF. The CDR3 DNA follows: TGTGCCAGTAGATCGACCGGAGGGGGCCATAGCAATCAGCCCCAGCATTTT.

This chain uses TRBV5-1 with TRBJ1-1; 7 bases line up with TRBD1. V lost 0 bases, J lost 4 bases, and 3 bases stayed unmatched. Germline lookup yields CDR1 SGHRS and CDR2 YFSETQ. This CDR3 has 14 amino acids. CDR3: CASSLDRGGTEAFF. The DNA of the CDR3 is TGCGCCAGCAGCTTGGACAGGGGAGGCACTGAAGCTTTCTTT.

V is TRBV10-3 and J is TRBJ2-2; TRBD1 matches 8 bases. The V gene's germline CDR1 is ENHRY and CDR2 SYGVKD. Trimming removed 5 bases from V and 2 bases from J; junction bases left unmatched: 7. The CDR3 has 16 residues. The CDR3 sequence is CAISRDGQGNTGELFF. CDR3 bases: TGTGCCATCAGTCGGGACGGACAGGGAAACACCGGGGAGCTGTTTTTT.